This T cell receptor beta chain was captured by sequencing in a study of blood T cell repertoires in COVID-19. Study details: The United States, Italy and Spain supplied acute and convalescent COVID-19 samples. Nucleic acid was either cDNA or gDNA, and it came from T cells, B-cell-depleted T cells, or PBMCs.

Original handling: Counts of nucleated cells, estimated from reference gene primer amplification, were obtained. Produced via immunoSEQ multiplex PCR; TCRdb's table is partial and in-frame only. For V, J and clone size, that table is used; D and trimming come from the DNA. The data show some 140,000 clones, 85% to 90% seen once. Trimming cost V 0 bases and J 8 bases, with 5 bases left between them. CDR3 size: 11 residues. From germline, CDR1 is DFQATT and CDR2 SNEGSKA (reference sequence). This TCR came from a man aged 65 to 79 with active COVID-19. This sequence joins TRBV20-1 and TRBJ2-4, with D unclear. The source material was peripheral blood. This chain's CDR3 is CSARDRDIQYF. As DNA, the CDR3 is TGCAGTGCTAGAGATCGTGACATTCAGTACTTC.